In this sample, the clone carrying this T cell receptor beta chain turned up once. This CDR3 region has 16 residues. Unmatched junction bases numbered 7, after V lost 5 bases and J lost 1 base. Germline V lookup: CDR1 SEHNR, CDR2 FQNEAQ (reference sequence). This sample stems from a study of long-term antiretroviral therapy in people with HIV. Survey-level immunoSEQ v3.0 assays were run. Only in-frame clones appear in the TCRdb table, and some are missing; sequencing was by immunoSEQ multiplex PCR. This table holds 30,000 to 40,000 clones, over 75% found once. The chain is built from TRBV7-9 and TRBJ2-5, with 10 nucleotides matching TRBD2. Sequencing was performed on unsorted PBMCs, taken 3.3 years after starting antiretroviral therapy. The receptor was derived from a man aged 18 to 35 with HIV. The CDR3 protein is CASSPPQREGQETQYF. The CDR3, as DNA: TGTGCCAGCAGCCCGCCCCAGCGGGAGGGCCAAGAGACCCAGTACTTC.